The 24 T cell receptor beta chains presented below share a single source sample, sequenced in a study of CD8 T cells in ankylosing spondylitis (dated by TCRdb to the late 2010s). Study-level results and caveats: A TCR beta motif of about 8 highly homologous amino acid variants appeared characteristic of blood from ankylosing spondylitis patients.

The antigens these receptors bind are not known. Library prep was done by 5' RACE. The sequencer was an Illumina HiSeq 2500. TCRdb itself trimmed the public reads at Q25 with fastp, ran MiXCR and retained productive beta chains. When rows share a CDR3 protein, they turn into one entry using the most common DNA and genes. This sample comprises some 100,000 distinct CDR3 sequences, about 8.3% of them detected only once. The leading ten clones occupy 30% of the sample. Sequences were obtained from blood, either unsorted or a sorted T cell fraction (not recorded which). Source of these receptors: a male donor with ankylosing spondylitis.

This clonotype was seen at least ten times. The rearrangement uses TRBV3-1 and TRBJ2-3; tentatively, D is TRBD1 (6 bases). Germline loops: CDR1 LGHDT, CDR2 YNNKEL (reference sequence). V lost 6 bases, J lost 0 bases, and 16 bases lay in between. The CDR3 has 16 amino acids. Here the CDR3 reads CASSPRGDDSTDTQYF. In nucleotides, the CDR3 is TGTGCCAGCAGTCCCAGGGGAGACGACAGCACAGATACGCAGTATTTT.

This clonotype was seen a handful of times. The V call is TRBV7-9, the J call TRBJ2-4; D possibly matches TRBD1 or TRBD2 (5 bases each). Germline V gene sequence: CDR1 SEHNR, CDR2 FQNEAQ (reference sequence). V was shortened by 4 bases and J by 8 bases, with 15 bases between the two germline ends. This CDR3 is 14 amino acids long. CDR3 sequence (DNA): TGTGCCAGCAGCTCAGGGACCGCCGGGGACATTCAGTACTTC. The encoded protein is CASSSGTAGDIQYF. The whole variable domain, remainder taken from reference TRBV7-9 and TRBJ2-4, is DTGVSQNPRHKITKRGQNVTFRCDPISEHNRLYWYRQTLGQGPEFLTYFQNEAQLEKSRLLSDRFSAERPKGSFSTLEIQRTEQGDSAMYLCASSSGTAGDIQYFGAGTRLSVL.

In this sample, this clonotype turned up many times. The chain couples TRBV29-1 to TRBJ1-1; maybe TRBD1 (6 bases). With 6 bases removed from V and 5 bases from J, the gap between germline ends came to 13 bases. Germline assignment: CDR1 SQVTM and CDR2 ANQGSEA. The CDR3 length is 12 residues. The CDR3 loop is CSVKQGVTEAFF. The CDR3 DNA is TGCAGCGTAAAACAGGGTGTGACTGAAGCTTTCTTT.

This clonotype was seen more than once but under ten times. This chain joins TRBV10-1 and TRBJ2-5; perhaps TRBD2 as D (5 bases). The CDR3 totals 14 residues. V lost 0 bases to trimming and J lost 5 bases, with 10 bases between them. The germline gives CDR1 WNHNN, CDR2 SYGVQD (reference sequence). DNA of the CDR3: TGCGCCAGCAGTGAGTCCGGAGGTTTGGAGACCCAGTACTTC. It codes for CASSESGGLETQYF.

This clonotype was seen only a few times. This chain connects TRBV27 to TRBJ2-7, with 9 positions matching TRBD1. Losses at the gene ends were 6 bases for V and 3 bases for J; bases not matched to a gene: 9. This CDR3 is 15 amino acids long. CDR1 and CDR2 from the germline V gene are MNHEY and SMNVEV (reference sequence). Written as DNA, the CDR3 is TGTGCCAGCAGCCCGGGACAGGGAATGAGCTACGAGCAGTACGTC. This translates into CASSPGQGMSYEQYV.

Many counts were recorded for this clonotype. The chain is built from TRBV27 and TRBJ1-2; 8 positions agree with TRBD1. V shed 5 bases, J shed 6 bases, and the junction held 14 bases outside the gene matches. Per the germline V gene, CDR1 is MNHEY and CDR2 is SMNVEV (reference sequence). The CDR3 length is 16 residues. The CDR3 DNA follows: TGTGCCAGCAGTCTCGGACAGGGCCCCCCGATAGATGGCTACACCTTC. Residues: CASSLGQGPPIDGYTF.

This clonotype was counted at least ten times. The rearrangement uses TRBV5-6 and TRBJ2-3; D may be TRBD1 or TRBD2 (5 bases each). The length of the CDR3 is 16 residues. The ends were cut back, 4 bases at V and 2 bases at J, with 17 bases in the middle. CDR1 SGHDT and CDR2 YYEEEE come from the germline V gene. CDR3 sequence reads: CASSLTQGVLTDTQYF. In nucleotides, the CDR3 is TGTGCCAGCAGCCTTACCCAGGGAGTTCTCACAGATACGCAGTATTTT.

Only a few counts were recorded for this clonotype. In DNA form, the CDR3 reads TGTGCCAGCAGCCAACGGAGATCCTACTCCTACAATGAGCAGTTCTTC. It yields the protein CASSQRRSYSYNEQFF. This chain joins TRBV14 and TRBJ2-1; D is ambiguous. CDR1 and CDR2 (germline): SGHDN, FVKESK. The CDR3 extends over 16 amino acids. Trimming shortened V by 2 bases and J by 0 bases, and 11 bases separated the two germline ends.

This clonotype showed up many times. The gene calls are TRBV7-2 and TRBJ2-3, with 7 bases matching TRBD1. Trimming cost V 5 bases and J 1 base; bases outside gene matches: 6. CDR3 length equals 15 residues. In germline, CDR1 is SGHTA, CDR2 FQGNSA. CDR3 nucleotides: TGTGCCAGCAGCCTACGGACAGGTGGCACAGATACGCAGTATTTT. It specifies CASSLRTGGTDTQYF.

The genes are TRBV7-9 and TRBJ2-7; 8 bases are shared with TRBD1. V gave up 4 bases and J gave up 3 bases; unmatched junction bases: 5. This CDR3 is 14 amino acids long. Per germline, CDR1 SEHNR and CDR2 FQNEAQ (reference sequence). The CDR3 here is CASSSDRASYEQYV. The CDR3 nucleotides are TGTGCCAGCAGCTCGGACAGGGCCAGCTACGAGCAGTACGTC.

This clonotype was seen at least ten times. The chain combines TRBV11-2 with TRBJ2-2; possible D gene TRBD1, 5 bases. V dropped 1 base and J dropped 9 bases, with 12 bases sitting between them. The CDR3 consists of 14 residues. CDR1 is SGHAT and CDR2 is FQNNGV in the germline V gene. This CDR3 is CASSLAMGLRELFF. CDR3 bases: TGTGCCAGCAGCTTAGCGATGGGGCTTAGGGAGCTGTTTTTT. Full variable domain (missing parts from reference TRBV11-2 and TRBJ2-2): EAGVAQSPRYKIIEKRQSVAFWCNPISGHATLYWYQQILGQGPKLLIQFQNNGVVDDSQLPKDRFSAERLKGVDSTLKIQPAKLEDSAVYLCASSLAMGLRELFFGEGSRLTVL.

The DNA for the CDR3 is TGCAGCGTTGTAGGCGGACCGAACTACGAGCAGTACGTC. Translation: CSVVGGPNYEQYV. The genes are TRBV29-1 and TRBJ2-7; D is ambiguous. Per the germline V gene, CDR1 is SQVTM and CDR2 is ANQGSEA. The CDR3 totals 13 residues. V lost 4 bases, J lost 3 bases, and 13 bases lay in between.

This clonotype was counted ten times or more. The chain links TRBV6-1 to TRBJ2-7; D ambiguous. Germline loops: CDR1 MNHNS, CDR2 SASEGT. The CDR3 extends over 13 amino acids. With 1 base removed from V and 3 bases from J, the gap between germline ends came to 7 bases. CDR3 in DNA: TGTGCCAGCAGTGAAGGGACGGACTACGAGCAGTACTTC. Encoded protein: CASSEGTDYEQYF.

This clonotype was observed many times. The rearrangement links TRBV29-1 to TRBJ1-1, with a tentative D call TRBD1 (6 bases). Trimming shortened V by 6 bases and J by 3 bases, and 20 bases separated the two germline ends. Germline CDR1 and CDR2: SQVTM and ANQGSEA. This CDR3 has 15 residues. The CDR3 region is CSVEYPDSVDTEAFF. CDR3 nucleotides: TGCAGCGTCGAATACCCGGACAGTGTAGACACTGAAGCTTTCTTT.

This clonotype was seen only a few times. The chain recombines TRBV6-4 with TRBJ2-3; either TRBD1 or TRBD2 may fit D (5 bases each). The V gene lost 2 bases and the J gene lost 2 bases, with 11 bases spanning the gap. The CDR3 length is 15 residues. Per the germline V gene, CDR1 is MRHNA and CDR2 is SNTAGT. DNA of the CDR3: TGTGCCAGCAGTGACGGGGGAGAACACACAGATACGCAGTATTTT. It is translated as CASSDGGEHTDTQYF.

Ten or more counts support this clonotype. The chain employs TRBV19 and TRBJ1-1; 7 bases are a match to TRBD1. The germline gives CDR1 LNHDA, CDR2 SQIVND (reference sequence). The CDR3 covers 13 residues. The V segment lost 3 bases and the J segment 6 bases; nucleotides outside the gene matches: 4. CDR3 region: CASSISTGPEAFF. CDR3 in DNA: TGTGCCAGTAGTATCTCGACAGGGCCTGAAGCTTTCTTT. The full variable domain, in which reference TRBV19 and TRBJ1-1 provide the parts outside the CDR3, is DGGITQSPKYLFRKEGQNVTLSCEQNLNHDAMYWYRQDPGQGLRLIYYSQIVNDFQKGDIAEGYSVSREKKESFPLTVTSAQKNPTAFYLCASSISTGPEAFFGQGTRLTVV.

This chain connects TRBV5-1 to TRBJ1-2, with TRBD1 identical over 7 bases. The V gene's germline CDR1 is SGHRS and CDR2 YFSETQ. The trim removed 2 bases at V and 4 bases at J, leaving 2 bases unmatched. The CDR3 loop spans 13 amino acids. This CDR3 is CASSLTGAYGYTF. DNA for the CDR3: TGCGCCAGCAGCTTAACAGGGGCCTATGGCTACACCTTC.

This clonotype appeared a single time. At one boundary the junction diverges from the germline segment, which might be a read error. This chain uses TRBV27 with TRBJ2-1; tentatively, D is TRBD2 (6 bases). The V gene's germline CDR1 is MNHEY and CDR2 SMNVEV (reference sequence). The CDR3 contains 16 residues. The CDR3 region is CASSHGPGSGDNVQFF. The CDR3 DNA reads as TGTGCCAGCAGTCACGGACCGGGTAGCGGTGACAATGTGCAGTTCTTC.

The sample holds many counts of this clonotype. The chain is built from TRBV27 and TRBJ2-1; 9 positions agree with TRBD2. V was pared by 4 bases and J by 6 bases, with 7 bases of the junction left unmatched. The CDR3 runs 15 residues. The germline V gene encodes CDR1 MNHEY and CDR2 SMNVEV (reference sequence). The CDR3 sequence: CASSSGTSPSNEQFF. The DNA for the CDR3 is TGTGCCAGCAGTTCCGGGACTAGCCCCAGCAATGAGCAGTTCTTC.

This clonotype came up many times. The chain couples TRBV11-2 to TRBJ2-2; D gene uncertain. CDR3 length equals 14 residues. The germline gives CDR1 SGHAT, CDR2 FQNNGV. Trimming shortened V by 5 bases and J by 8 bases, and 15 bases separated the two germline ends. Here the CDR3 reads CASSPSGPWGELFF. The DNA for the CDR3 is TGTGCCAGCAGCCCCTCCGGGCCTTGGGGGGAGCTGTTTTTT.

This clonotype was recorded at least ten times. This chain uses TRBV29-1 with TRBJ2-2; possibly TRBD1 for D (5 bases). The ends were cut back, 5 bases at V and 1 base at J, with 11 bases in the middle. Germline CDR1 reads SQVTM; CDR2 reads ANQGSEA. This CDR3 spans 14 amino acids. The CDR3 loop reads CSVYPGQNTGELFF. As DNA, the CDR3 is TGCAGCGTTTATCCTGGACAGAACACCGGGGAGCTGTTTTTT.

At least ten counts were recorded for this clonotype. The rearrangement links TRBV7-2 to TRBJ2-4; a weak D match, TRBD1 (6 bases). Germline V lookup: CDR1 SGHTA, CDR2 FQGNSA. The V gene lost 1 base and the J gene lost 6 bases, with 10 bases spanning the gap. The length of the CDR3 is 14 residues. CDR3 DNA: TGTGCCAGCAGCTTAGGACAGGTCCCAAACATTCAGTACTTC. It encodes CASSLGQVPNIQYF.

DNA for the CDR3: TGTGCCAGCAGCTTAGAGCAAATGATAGGCTACGAGCAGTACTTC. It is translated as CASSLEQMIGYEQYF. The chain employs TRBV11-2 and TRBJ2-7; D is uncertain. Trimming shortened V by 0 bases and J by 3 bases, and 12 bases separated the two germline ends. Germline V gene sequence: CDR1 SGHAT, CDR2 FQNNGV. The CDR3 covers 15 residues.

The sample holds many counts of this clonotype. The J gene is TRBJ2-7, the V gene TRBV10-3; possible D gene TRBD1, 7 bases. Germline V gene sequence: CDR1 ENHRY, CDR2 SYGVKD. V was shortened by 6 bases and J by 4 bases, with 13 bases between the two germline ends. The CDR3 is made up of 13 amino acids. The CDR3 is CAIRRDSLYEQYF. CDR3 coding DNA: TGTGCCATCAGGCGGGACAGCCTTTACGAGCAGTACTTC.